The clone carrying this TCR beta chain was seen only once. Its antigen remains unknown. The sample originates from a study of cytomegalovirus exposure and HLA in healthy donors. Study-wide points: The study flagged 150 to 200 TCR beta chains as cytomegalovirus-associated. For most TCR sequences rarity was the rule, although some public TCRs occurred in many donors. Cytomegalovirus status was reportedly diagnosed by the classifier with high specificity and sensitivity.

Separate from the roughly 670-subject first cohort, the approximately 130-subject validation cohort was the one that the donors belonged to. CDR3 length: 14 residues. V trimming: 0 bases; J trimming: 2 bases; junction bases outside the gene matches: 1. Per the germline V gene, CDR1 is SGHRS and CDR2 is YFSETQ. Sequenced by immunoSEQ multiplex PCR; TCRdb stores in-frame clones only, minus some. Among 150,000 to 200,000 clones listed, roughly 85% were seen once. The chain is built from TRBV5-1 and TRBJ2-7, with 8 bases that match TRBD2. The receptor comes from a man aged 18 to 30 in good health and CMV-seropositive. The sample consisted of PBMCs. The CDR3 bases are TGCGCCAGCAGCTTGGGGGGACTAGCCTACGAGCAGTACTTC. Amino acids: CASSLGGLAYEQYF.